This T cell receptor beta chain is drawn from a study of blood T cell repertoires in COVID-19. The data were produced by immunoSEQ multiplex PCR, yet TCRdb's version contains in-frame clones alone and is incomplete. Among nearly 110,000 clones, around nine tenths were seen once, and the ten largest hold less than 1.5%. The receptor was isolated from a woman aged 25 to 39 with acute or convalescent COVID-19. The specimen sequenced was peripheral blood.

This CDR3 is CASSPPGQGKMNTEAFF. The CDR3 region has the DNA TGTGCCAGCAGTCCCCCTGGGCAGGGGAAGATGAACACTGAAGCTTTCTTT. The chain couples TRBV28 to TRBJ1-1; the D gene is possibly TRBD1 (6 bases). CDR1 is MDHEN and CDR2 is SYDVKM in the germline V gene. V lost 5 bases and J lost 0, with 19 bases in between. CDR3 length equals 17 residues.